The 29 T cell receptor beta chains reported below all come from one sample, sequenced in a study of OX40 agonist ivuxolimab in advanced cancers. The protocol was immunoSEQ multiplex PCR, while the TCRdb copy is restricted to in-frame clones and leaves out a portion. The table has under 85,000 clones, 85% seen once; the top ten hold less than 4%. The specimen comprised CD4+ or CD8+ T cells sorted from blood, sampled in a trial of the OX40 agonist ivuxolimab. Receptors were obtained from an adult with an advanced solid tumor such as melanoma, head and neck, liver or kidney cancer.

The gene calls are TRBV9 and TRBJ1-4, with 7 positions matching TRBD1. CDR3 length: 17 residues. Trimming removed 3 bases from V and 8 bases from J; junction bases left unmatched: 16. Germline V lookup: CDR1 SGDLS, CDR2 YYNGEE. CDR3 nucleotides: TGTGCCAGCAGCGCGACAGGGATGGGAGGGGTGAGAGAAAAACTGTTTTTT. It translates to CASSATGMGGVREKLFF.

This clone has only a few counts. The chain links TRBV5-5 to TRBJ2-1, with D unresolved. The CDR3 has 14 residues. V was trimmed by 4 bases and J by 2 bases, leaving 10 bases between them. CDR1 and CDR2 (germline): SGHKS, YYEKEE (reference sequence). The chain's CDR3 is CASSRDLTYNEQFF. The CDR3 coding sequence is TGTGCCAGCAGCCGCGACTTGACCTACAATGAGCAGTTCTTC.

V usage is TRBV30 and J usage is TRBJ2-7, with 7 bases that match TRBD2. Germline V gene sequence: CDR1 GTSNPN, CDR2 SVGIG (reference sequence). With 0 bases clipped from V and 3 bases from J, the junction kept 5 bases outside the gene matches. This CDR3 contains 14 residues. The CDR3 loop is CAWSVGGGSYEQYF. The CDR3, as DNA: TGTGCCTGGAGTGTAGGCGGGGGAAGCTACGAGCAGTACTTC.

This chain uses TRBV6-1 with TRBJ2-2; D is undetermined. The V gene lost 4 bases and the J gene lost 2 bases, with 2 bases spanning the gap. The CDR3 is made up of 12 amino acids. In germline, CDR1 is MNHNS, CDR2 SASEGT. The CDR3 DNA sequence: TGTGCCAGCAGTGTTAACACCGGGGAGCTGTTTTTT. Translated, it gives CASSVNTGELFF.

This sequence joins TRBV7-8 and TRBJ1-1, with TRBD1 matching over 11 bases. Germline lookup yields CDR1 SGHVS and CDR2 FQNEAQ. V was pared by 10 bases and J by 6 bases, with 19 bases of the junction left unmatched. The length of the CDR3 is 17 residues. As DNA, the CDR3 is TGTGCCACCGGGGAGGAGGACAGGGGGCGCGTGAGGGCTGAAGCTTTCTTT. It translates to CATGEEDRGRVRAEAFF.

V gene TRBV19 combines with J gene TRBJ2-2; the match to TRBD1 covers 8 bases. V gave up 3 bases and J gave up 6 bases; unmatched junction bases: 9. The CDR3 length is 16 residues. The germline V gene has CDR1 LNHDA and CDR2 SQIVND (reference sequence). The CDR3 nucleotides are TGTGCCAGTAGTATTTTAAGGGCAGGGGGCCCCGGGGAGCTGTTTTTT. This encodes CASSILRAGGPGELFF.

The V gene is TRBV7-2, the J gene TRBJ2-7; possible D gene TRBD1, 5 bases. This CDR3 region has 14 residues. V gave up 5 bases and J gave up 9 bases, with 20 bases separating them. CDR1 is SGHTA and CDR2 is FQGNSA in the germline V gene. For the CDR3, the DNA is TGTGCCAGCAGCGACGCTGGGCAGGGCGGAAGGCAGTACTTC. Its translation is CASSDAGQGGRQYF.

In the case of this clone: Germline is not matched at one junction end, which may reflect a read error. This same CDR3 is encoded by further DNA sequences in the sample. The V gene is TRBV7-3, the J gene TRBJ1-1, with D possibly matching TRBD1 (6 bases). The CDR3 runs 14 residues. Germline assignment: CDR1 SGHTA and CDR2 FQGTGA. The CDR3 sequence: CASSSLGGASEAFF. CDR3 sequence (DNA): TGTGCCAGTAGCTCCCTGGGGGGCGCGTCCGAAGCTTTCTTT. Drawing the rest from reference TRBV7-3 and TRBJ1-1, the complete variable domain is GAGVSQTPSNKVTEKGKYVELRCDPISGHTALYWYRQSLGQGPEFLIYFQGTGAADDSGLPNDRFFAVRPEGSVSTLKIQRTERGDSAVYLCASSSLGGASEAFFGQGTRLTVV.

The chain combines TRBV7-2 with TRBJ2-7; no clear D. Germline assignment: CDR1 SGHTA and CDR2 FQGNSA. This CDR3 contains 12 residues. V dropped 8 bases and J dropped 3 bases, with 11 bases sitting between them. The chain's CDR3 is CASGRERYEQYF. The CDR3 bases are TGTGCCAGCGGCCGAGAGCGCTACGAGCAGTACTTC.

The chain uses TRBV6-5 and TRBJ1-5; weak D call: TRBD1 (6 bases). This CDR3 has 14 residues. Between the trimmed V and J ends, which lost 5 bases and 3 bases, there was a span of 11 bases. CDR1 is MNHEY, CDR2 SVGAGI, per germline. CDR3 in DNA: TGTGCCAGCAGTCGGGGGGGCTCCAATCAGCCCCAGCATTTT. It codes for CASSRGGSNQPQHF.

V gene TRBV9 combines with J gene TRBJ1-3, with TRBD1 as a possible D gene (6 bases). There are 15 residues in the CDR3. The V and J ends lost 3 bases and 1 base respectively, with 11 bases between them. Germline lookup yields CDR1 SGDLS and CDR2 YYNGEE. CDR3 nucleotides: TGTGCCAGCAGCGATTACAGGGCTTCTGGAAACACCATATATTTT. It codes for CASSDYRASGNTIYF.

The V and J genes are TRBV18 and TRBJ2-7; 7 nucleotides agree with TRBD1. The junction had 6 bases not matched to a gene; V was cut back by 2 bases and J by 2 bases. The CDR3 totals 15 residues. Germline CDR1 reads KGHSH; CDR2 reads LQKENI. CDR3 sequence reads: CASSPSQGVAYEQYF. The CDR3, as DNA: TGTGCCAGCTCACCATCGCAGGGGGTCGCCTACGAGCAGTACTTC.

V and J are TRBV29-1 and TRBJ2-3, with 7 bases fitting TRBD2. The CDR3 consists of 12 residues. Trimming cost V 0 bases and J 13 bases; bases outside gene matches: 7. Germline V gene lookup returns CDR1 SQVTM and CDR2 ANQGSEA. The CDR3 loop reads CSVEDGGGPKYF. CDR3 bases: TGCAGCGTTGAAGATGGGGGAGGGCCGAAGTATTTT.

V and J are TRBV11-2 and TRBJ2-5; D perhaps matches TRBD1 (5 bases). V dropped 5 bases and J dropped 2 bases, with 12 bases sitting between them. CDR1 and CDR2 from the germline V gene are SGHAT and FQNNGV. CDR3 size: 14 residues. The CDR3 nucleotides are TGTGCCAGCAGCCCCCAGACAGCACAAGAGACCCAGTACTTC. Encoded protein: CASSPQTAQETQYF.

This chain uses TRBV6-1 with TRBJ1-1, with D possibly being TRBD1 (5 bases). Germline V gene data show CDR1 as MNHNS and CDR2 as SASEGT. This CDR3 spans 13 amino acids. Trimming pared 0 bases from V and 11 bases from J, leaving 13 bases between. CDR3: CASSEAPGLRAFF. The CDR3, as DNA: TGTGCCAGCAGTGAAGCTCCAGGGCTACGGGCTTTCTTT.

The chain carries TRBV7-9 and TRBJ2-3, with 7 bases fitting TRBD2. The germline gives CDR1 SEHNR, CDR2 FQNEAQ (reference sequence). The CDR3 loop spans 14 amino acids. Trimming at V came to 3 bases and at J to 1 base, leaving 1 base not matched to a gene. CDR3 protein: CASSFTSGTDTQYF. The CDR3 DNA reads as TGTGCCAGCAGCTTTACTAGCGGCACAGATACGCAGTATTTT.

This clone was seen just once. The CDR3 bases are TGTGCCAGCTCACCCCCGGGGCAAGGGACTGAAGCTTTCTTT. The encoded protein is CASSPPGQGTEAFF. This rearrangement joins TRBV18 to TRBJ1-1, with D tentatively TRBD1 (5 bases). This CDR3 region has 14 residues. The V and J ends lost 3 bases and 5 bases respectively, with 13 bases between them. The germline V gene encodes CDR1 KGHSH and CDR2 LQKENI. Full variable domain (remainder filled in from reference TRBV18 and TRBJ1-1): NAGVMQNPRHLVRRRGQEARLRCSPMKGHSHVYWYRQLPEEGLKFMVYLQKENIIDESGMPKERFSAEFPKEGPSILRIQQVVRGDSAAYFCASSPPGQGTEAFFGQGTRLTVV.

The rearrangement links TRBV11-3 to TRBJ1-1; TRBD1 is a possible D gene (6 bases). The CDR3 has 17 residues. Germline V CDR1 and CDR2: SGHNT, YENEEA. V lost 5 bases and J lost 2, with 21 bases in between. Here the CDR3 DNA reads TGTGCCAGCAGCGACAGAAGGGGGAAGGTGAAAAACACTGAAGCTTTCTTT. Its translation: CASSDRRGKVKNTEAFF.

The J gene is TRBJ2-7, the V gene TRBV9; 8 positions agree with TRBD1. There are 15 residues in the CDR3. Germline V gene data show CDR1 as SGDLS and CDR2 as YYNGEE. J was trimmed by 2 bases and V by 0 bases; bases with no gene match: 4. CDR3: CASSVDDRGAYEQYF. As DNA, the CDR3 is TGTGCCAGCAGCGTAGACGACAGGGGAGCCTACGAGCAGTACTTC.

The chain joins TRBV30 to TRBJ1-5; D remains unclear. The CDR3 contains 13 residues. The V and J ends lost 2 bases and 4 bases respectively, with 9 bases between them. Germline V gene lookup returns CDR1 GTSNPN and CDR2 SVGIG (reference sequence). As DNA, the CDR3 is TGTGCCTGGAGTTTACGGAATAATCAGCCCCAGCATTTT. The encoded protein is CAWSLRNNQPQHF.

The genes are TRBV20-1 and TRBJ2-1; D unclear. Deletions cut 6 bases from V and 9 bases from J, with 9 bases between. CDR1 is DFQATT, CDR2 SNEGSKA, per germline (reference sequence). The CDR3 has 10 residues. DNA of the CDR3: TGCAGTGCCTCAGATGCTGAGCAGTTCTTC. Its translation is CSASDAEQFF.

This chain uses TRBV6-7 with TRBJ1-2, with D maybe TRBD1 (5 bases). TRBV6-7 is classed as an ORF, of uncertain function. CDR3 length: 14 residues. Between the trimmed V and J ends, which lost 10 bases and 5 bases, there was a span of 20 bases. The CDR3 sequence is CATTTQGPGYGYTF. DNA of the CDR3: TGTGCCACCACGACGCAGGGCCCTGGGTATGGCTACACCTTC.

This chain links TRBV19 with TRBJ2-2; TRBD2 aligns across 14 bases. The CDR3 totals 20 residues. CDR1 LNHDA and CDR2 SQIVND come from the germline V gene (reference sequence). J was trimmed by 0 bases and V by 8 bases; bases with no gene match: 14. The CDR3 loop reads CASFPSRKGLAGANTGELFF. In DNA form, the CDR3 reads TGTGCCAGTTTTCCCTCTCGAAAGGGACTAGCGGGAGCGAACACCGGGGAGCTGTTTTTT.

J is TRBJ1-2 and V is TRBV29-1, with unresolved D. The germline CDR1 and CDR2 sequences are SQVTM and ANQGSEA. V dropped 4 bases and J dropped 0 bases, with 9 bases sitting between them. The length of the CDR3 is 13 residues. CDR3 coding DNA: TGCAGCGTTGGGATGGGCGCTAACTATGGCTACACCTTC. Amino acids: CSVGMGANYGYTF. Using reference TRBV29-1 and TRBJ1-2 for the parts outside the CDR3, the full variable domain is SAVISQKPSRDICQRGTSLTIQCQVDSQVTMMFWYRQQPGQSLTLIATANQGSEATYESGFVIDKFPISRPNLTFSTLTVSNMSPEDSSIYLCSVGMGANYGYTFGSGTRLTVV.

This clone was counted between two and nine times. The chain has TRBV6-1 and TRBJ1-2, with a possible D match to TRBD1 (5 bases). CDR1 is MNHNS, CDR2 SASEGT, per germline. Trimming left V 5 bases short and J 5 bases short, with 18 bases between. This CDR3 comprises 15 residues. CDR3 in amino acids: CASSSLGGGVYGYTF. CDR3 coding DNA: TGTGCCAGCAGTTCCTTGGGAGGAGGGGTTTATGGCTACACCTTC.

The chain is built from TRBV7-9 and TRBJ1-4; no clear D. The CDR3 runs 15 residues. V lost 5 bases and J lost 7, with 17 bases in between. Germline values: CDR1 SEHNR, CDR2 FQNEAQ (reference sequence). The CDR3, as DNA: TGTGCCAGCAGCCTGACGGGGATATGGGGTGAAAAACTGTTTTTT. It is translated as CASSLTGIWGEKLFF.

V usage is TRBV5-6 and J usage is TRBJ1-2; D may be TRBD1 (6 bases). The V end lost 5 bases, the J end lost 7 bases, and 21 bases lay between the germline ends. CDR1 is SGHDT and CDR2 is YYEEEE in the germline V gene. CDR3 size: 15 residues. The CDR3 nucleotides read TGTGCCAGCAGACAAGGGGGGGCGGGATGGAGTGGCTACACCTTC. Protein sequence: CASRQGGAGWSGYTF. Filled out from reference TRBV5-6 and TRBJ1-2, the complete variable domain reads DAGVTQSPTHLIKTRGQQVTLRCSPKSGHDTVSWYQQALGQGPQFIFQYYEEEERQRGNFPDRFSGHQFPNYSSELNVNALLLGDSALYLCASRQGGAGWSGYTFGSGTRLTVV.

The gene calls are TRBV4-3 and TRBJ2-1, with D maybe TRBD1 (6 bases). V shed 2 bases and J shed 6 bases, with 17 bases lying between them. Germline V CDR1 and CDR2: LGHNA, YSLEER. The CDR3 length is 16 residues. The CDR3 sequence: CASSQFLRAGVNEQFF. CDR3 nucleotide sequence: TGCGCCAGCAGCCAATTTCTACGAGCAGGGGTCAATGAGCAGTTCTTC.

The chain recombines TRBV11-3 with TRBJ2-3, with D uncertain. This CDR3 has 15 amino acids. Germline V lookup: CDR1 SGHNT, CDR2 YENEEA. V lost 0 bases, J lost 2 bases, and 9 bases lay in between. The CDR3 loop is CASSLDAANTDTQYF. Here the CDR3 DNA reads TGTGCCAGCAGCTTAGATGCGGCGAACACAGATACGCAGTATTTT.